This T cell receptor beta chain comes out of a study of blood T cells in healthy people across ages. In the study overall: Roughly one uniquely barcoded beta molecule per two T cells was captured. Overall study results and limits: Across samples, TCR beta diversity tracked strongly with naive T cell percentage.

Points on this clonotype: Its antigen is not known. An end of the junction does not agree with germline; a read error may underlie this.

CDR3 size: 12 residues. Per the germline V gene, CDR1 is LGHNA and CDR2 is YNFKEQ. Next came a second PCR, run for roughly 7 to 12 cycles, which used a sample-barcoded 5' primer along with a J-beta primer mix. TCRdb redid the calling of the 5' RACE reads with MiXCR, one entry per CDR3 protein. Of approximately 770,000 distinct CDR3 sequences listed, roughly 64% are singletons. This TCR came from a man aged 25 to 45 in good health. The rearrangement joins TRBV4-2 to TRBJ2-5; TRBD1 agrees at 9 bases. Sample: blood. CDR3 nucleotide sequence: TGTGCCGGCAGCCTCGGACAGGGGAAGCAGTACTTC. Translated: CAGSLGQGKQYF.